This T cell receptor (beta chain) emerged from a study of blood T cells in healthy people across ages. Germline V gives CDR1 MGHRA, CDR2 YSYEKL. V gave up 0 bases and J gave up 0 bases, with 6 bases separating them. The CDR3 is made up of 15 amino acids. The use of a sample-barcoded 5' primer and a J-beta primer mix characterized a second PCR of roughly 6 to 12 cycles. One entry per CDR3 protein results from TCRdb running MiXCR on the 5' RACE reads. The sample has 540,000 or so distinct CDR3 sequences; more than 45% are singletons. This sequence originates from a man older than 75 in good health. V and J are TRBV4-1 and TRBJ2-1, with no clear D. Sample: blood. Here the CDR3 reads CASSQDMASYNEQFF. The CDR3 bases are TGCGCCAGCAGCCAAGATATGGCCTCCTACAATGAGCAGTTCTTC.